The 25 T cell receptor beta chains given below trace back to one sample, sequenced in a study of blood T cell repertoires in COVID-19. The data were produced by immunoSEQ multiplex PCR, yet TCRdb's version contains in-frame clones alone and is incomplete. The sample has about 140,000 clones, 75% to 80% seen once. Sequencing was carried out using peripheral blood. These receptors were taken from a woman aged 50 to 65 with active or convalescent COVID-19.

This chain links TRBV7-6 with TRBJ1-1; no firm D call. Trimming left V 5 bases short and J 8 bases short, with 15 bases between. The CDR3 runs to 13 residues. Germline CDR1 SGHVS, CDR2 FNYEAQ. The CDR3 nucleotides read TGTGCCAGCAGCATGTATACAGAAGGAGAAGCTTTCTTT. As protein: CASSMYTEGEAFF.

The genes are TRBV29-1 and TRBJ1-1; a weak D match, TRBD1 (5 bases). Per germline, CDR1 SQVTM and CDR2 ANQGSEA. The CDR3 totals 13 residues. V shed 4 bases and J shed 3 bases, with 12 bases lying between them. CDR3 sequence: CSVVRVEDTEAFF. The CDR3 nucleotides are TGCAGCGTTGTCAGGGTCGAGGACACTGAAGCTTTCTTT.

The rearrangement links TRBV7-9 to TRBJ1-5, with 7 bases aligning to TRBD1. CDR3 length: 13 amino acids. The V gene's germline CDR1 is SEHNR and CDR2 FQNEAQ (reference sequence). With 4 bases clipped from V and 4 bases from J, the junction kept 1 base outside the gene matches. CDR3 in amino acids: CASSSGGNQPQHF. The CDR3 nucleotides are TGTGCCAGCAGCTCAGGGGGTAATCAGCCCCAGCATTTT.

This clone was counted between two and nine times. The chain is built from TRBV2 and TRBJ2-2; D remains ambiguous. Germline V gene data show CDR1 as SNHLY and CDR2 as FYNNEI. V lost 6 bases and J lost 10, with 15 bases in between. The CDR3 runs 13 residues. The CDR3 DNA sequence: TGTGCCAGCAGGACCTCCTTGGGCGAGGAGCTGTTTTTT. Translation: CASRTSLGEELFF.

The CDR3 DNA sequence: TGTGCCAGCAGGAATACAGGGGATACTGAAGCTTTCTTT. Its protein product is CASRNTGDTEAFF. The chain joins TRBV7-9 to TRBJ1-1; 7 bases are shared with TRBD1. Trimming removed 6 bases from V and 5 bases from J; junction bases left unmatched: 6. The CDR3 has 13 amino acids. Per germline, CDR1 SEHNR and CDR2 FQNEAQ (reference sequence). The full variable domain, its missing parts supplied by reference TRBV7-9 and TRBJ1-1, is DTGVSQNPRHKITKRGQNVTFRCDPISEHNRLYWYRQTLGQGPEFLTYFQNEAQLEKSRLLSDRFSAERPKGSFSTLEIQRTEQGDSAMYLCASRNTGDTEAFFGQGTRLTVV.

V and J are TRBV7-9 and TRBJ2-5, with TRBD2 matching over 14 bases. Trimming cost V 5 bases and J 2 bases; bases outside gene matches: 7. The CDR3 runs 17 residues. Germline assignment: CDR1 SEHNR and CDR2 FQNEAQ (reference sequence). CDR3 loop: CASSPGTSGSWQETQYF. CDR3 DNA sequence: TGTGCCAGCAGCCCAGGGACTAGCGGGAGTTGGCAAGAGACCCAGTACTTC.

A single count supports this clone. The chain carries TRBV7-2 and TRBJ2-2; 11 positions agree with TRBD1. V lost 5 bases to trimming and J lost 4 bases; unmatched junction nucleotides: 3. Germline CDR1 reads SGHTA; CDR2 reads FQGNSA. The CDR3 sequence is 15 residues long. CDR3 in DNA: TGTGCCAGCAGCCTGGACAGGGGGCGCACCGGGGAGCTGTTTTTT. Translation: CASSLDRGRTGELFF.

Notes on this clone: The sample contains more than one DNA sequence encoding this CDR3. This chain links TRBV7-9 with TRBJ1-3; D possibly corresponds to TRBD1 (5 bases). The CDR3 runs to 16 residues. Germline CDR1 SEHNR, CDR2 FQNEAQ (reference sequence). V was clipped by 1 base and J by 0 bases, with 10 bases between them. The CDR3 region has the DNA TGTGCCAGCAGCTTAGGACAGCCGAACTCTGGAAACACCATATATTTT. It encodes CASSLGQPNSGNTIYF.

The genes are TRBV6-5 and TRBJ1-2; D perhaps matches TRBD1 (5 bases). This CDR3 contains 14 residues. The germline gives CDR1 MNHEY, CDR2 SVGAGI. The germline V and J ends were trimmed by 11 bases and 2 bases, with 18 bases remaining between them. CDR3 nucleotides: TGTGCCGGTGGGGGGGATTGGGGAAACTATGGCTACACCTTC. It specifies CAGGGDWGNYGYTF.

The V and J genes are TRBV30 and TRBJ2-1; 8 bases are a match to TRBD2. With 3 bases clipped from V and 4 bases from J, the junction kept 5 bases outside the gene matches. The CDR3 consists of 14 residues. The V gene's germline CDR1 is GTSNPN and CDR2 SVGIG (reference sequence). Here the CDR3 DNA reads TGTGCCTGGAGGTGGCGGGGGGAATACAATGAGCAGTTCTTC. It is translated as CAWRWRGEYNEQFF.

The gene calls are TRBV5-1 and TRBJ2-1, with D perhaps matching TRBD2 (5 bases). CDR3 length equals 14 residues. Trimming took 0 bases from V and 7 from J, leaving 11 bases between them. CDR1 is SGHRS and CDR2 is YFSETQ in the germline V gene. The CDR3 region is CASSLEDWINEQFF. DNA of the CDR3: TGCGCCAGCAGCTTGGAGGACTGGATAAATGAGCAGTTCTTC.

This clone was seen more than once but under ten times. The chain combines TRBV3-1 (or the pseudogene TRBV3-2) with TRBJ2-7, with D possibly being TRBD2 (6 bases). Germline lookup yields CDR1 LGHDT and CDR2 YNNKEL (reference sequence). The V end was cut by 0 bases, the J end by 5 bases, with 11 bases between. The CDR3 is 14 amino acids. The CDR3 coding sequence is TGTGCCAGCAGCCAAGATGGACGGAGGGACGAGCAGTACTTC. This codes for CASSQDGRRDEQYF.

The gene calls are TRBV18 and TRBJ2-5; D is ambiguous. The CDR3 contains 13 residues. Germline V gene lookup returns CDR1 KGHSH and CDR2 LQKENI. V was trimmed by 4 bases and J by 1 base, leaving 7 bases between them. The CDR3 sequence is CASSLALQETQYF. The CDR3 DNA follows: TGTGCCAGCTCACTGGCCCTCCAAGAGACCCAGTACTTC.

The CDR3 here is CASSPLKLDPGTTDTQYF. CDR3 nucleotides: TGTGCCAGCTCACCATTGAAACTAGATCCGGGCACCACAGATACGCAGTATTTT. This chain connects TRBV18 to TRBJ2-3; D is possibly TRBD2 (5 bases). Germline loops: CDR1 KGHSH, CDR2 LQKENI. The CDR3 is made up of 18 amino acids. The ends were cut back, 2 bases at V and 2 bases at J, with 20 bases in the middle.

The rearrangement joins TRBV4-2 to TRBJ1-2; D might be TRBD1 (6 bases). Germline-derived CDR1 and CDR2 are LGHNA and YNFKEQ. The CDR3 length is 15 residues. With 2 bases removed from V and 6 bases from J, the gap between germline ends came to 16 bases. CDR3 sequence: CASSQSHREEDGYTF. The CDR3, as DNA: TGTGCCAGCAGCCAATCTCACAGGGAAGAGGATGGCTACACCTTC.

The chain employs TRBV7-3 and TRBJ2-3; TRBD2 matches 8 bases. Germline loops: CDR1 SGHTA, CDR2 FQGTGA. The V gene end was trimmed by 2 bases and the J gene end by 1 base; junction bases not matched to a gene: 5. CDR3 length: 16 residues. The DNA for the CDR3 is TGTGCCAGCAGCTTATCAGCGGGGGTGGGCACAGATACGCAGTATTTT. It translates to CASSLSAGVGTDTQYF.

This chain connects TRBV2 to TRBJ1-2, with D unresolved. The V end lost 6 bases, the J end lost 8 bases, and 10 bases lay between the germline ends. The germline CDR1 and CDR2 sequences are SNHLY and FYNNEI. The CDR3 runs 11 residues. The CDR3: CASRWSGGYTF. In DNA, the CDR3 is TGTGCCAGCAGATGGTCGGGGGGCTACACCTTC.

V usage is TRBV4-2 and J usage is TRBJ1-4; D is perhaps TRBD1 (5 bases). Germline V gives CDR1 LGHNA, CDR2 YNFKEQ. The germline V and J ends were trimmed by 0 bases and 2 bases, with 10 bases remaining between them. This CDR3 region has 16 residues. CDR3 region: CASSQDRGLTNEKLFF. In DNA, the CDR3 is TGTGCCAGCAGCCAAGATAGGGGACTGACTAATGAAAAACTGTTTTTT.

The gene calls are TRBV7-6 and TRBJ1-4; D unresolved. V was pared by 5 bases and J by 7 bases, with 11 bases between. The CDR3 is made up of 13 amino acids. Germline lookup yields CDR1 SGHVS and CDR2 FNYEAQ. The CDR3 sequence is CASSPRGSEKLFF. DNA for the CDR3: TGTGCCAGCAGCCCCCGTGGCAGTGAAAAACTGTTTTTT.

This CDR3 is CASSYSQANSPLHF. The CDR3, as DNA: TGTGCCAGCAGTTACAGCCAAGCGAATTCACCCCTCCACTTT. The V gene is TRBV6-2 or TRBV6-3, the J gene TRBJ1-6; D is unclear. The CDR3 loop spans 14 amino acids. CDR1 is MNHEY and CDR2 is SVGEGT in the germline V gene. With 2 bases removed from V and 7 bases from J, the gap between germline ends came to 9 bases.

This clone was detected once. The CDR3 sequence is CATSTDRAPGRTQGNQPQHF. CDR3 DNA sequence: TGTGCCACCAGCACAGACAGGGCGCCCGGACGTACTCAGGGCAATCAGCCCCAGCATTTT. This chain links TRBV15 with TRBJ1-5, with 7 bases fitting TRBD1. Unmatched junction bases numbered 20, after V lost 4 bases and J lost 2 bases. The germline V gene has CDR1 LNHNV and CDR2 YYDKDF (reference sequence). The CDR3 loop spans 20 amino acids.

The chain has TRBV9 and TRBJ2-2, with a weak D call TRBD2 (5 bases). There are 17 residues in the CDR3. V lost 3 bases and J 4 bases, leaving 19 bases between the germline ends. Germline CDR1 and CDR2: SGDLS and YYNGEE. As DNA, the CDR3 is TGTGCCAGCAGCGCATCCACGGAGGCGCCGGGCACCGGGGAGCTGTTTTTT. Its protein product is CASSASTEAPGTGELFF.

J is TRBJ2-3 and V is TRBV9; TRBD1 matches at 9 bases. V shed 3 bases and J 6 bases; nucleotides not matched to a gene: 14. The CDR3 is 17 amino acids. Germline lookup yields CDR1 SGDLS and CDR2 YYNGEE. The CDR3 region is CASSARRRQGVPDTQYF. As DNA, the CDR3 is TGTGCCAGCAGCGCCCGGAGAAGACAGGGGGTCCCGGATACGCAGTATTTT.

This clone turned up a few times. The chain uses TRBV28 and TRBJ2-1; D not resolved. The CDR3 loop spans 15 amino acids. V was cut by 2 bases and J by 4 bases, with 12 bases left in between. Germline loops: CDR1 MDHEN, CDR2 SYDVKM. CDR3: CASSLKSLRYNEQFF. DNA for the CDR3: TGTGCCAGCAGTTTAAAGTCACTGAGGTACAATGAGCAGTTCTTC.

V is TRBV7-2 and J is TRBJ2-7; TRBD1 is a possible D gene (6 bases). The V end lost 5 bases, the J end lost 9 bases, and 23 bases lay between the germline ends. Germline CDR1 reads SGHTA; CDR2 reads FQGNSA. This CDR3 is 15 amino acids long. CDR3 sequence reads: CASSPSGERSIGQYF. Here the CDR3 DNA reads TGTGCCAGCAGCCCGTCAGGGGAAAGGTCCATAGGGCAGTACTTC.